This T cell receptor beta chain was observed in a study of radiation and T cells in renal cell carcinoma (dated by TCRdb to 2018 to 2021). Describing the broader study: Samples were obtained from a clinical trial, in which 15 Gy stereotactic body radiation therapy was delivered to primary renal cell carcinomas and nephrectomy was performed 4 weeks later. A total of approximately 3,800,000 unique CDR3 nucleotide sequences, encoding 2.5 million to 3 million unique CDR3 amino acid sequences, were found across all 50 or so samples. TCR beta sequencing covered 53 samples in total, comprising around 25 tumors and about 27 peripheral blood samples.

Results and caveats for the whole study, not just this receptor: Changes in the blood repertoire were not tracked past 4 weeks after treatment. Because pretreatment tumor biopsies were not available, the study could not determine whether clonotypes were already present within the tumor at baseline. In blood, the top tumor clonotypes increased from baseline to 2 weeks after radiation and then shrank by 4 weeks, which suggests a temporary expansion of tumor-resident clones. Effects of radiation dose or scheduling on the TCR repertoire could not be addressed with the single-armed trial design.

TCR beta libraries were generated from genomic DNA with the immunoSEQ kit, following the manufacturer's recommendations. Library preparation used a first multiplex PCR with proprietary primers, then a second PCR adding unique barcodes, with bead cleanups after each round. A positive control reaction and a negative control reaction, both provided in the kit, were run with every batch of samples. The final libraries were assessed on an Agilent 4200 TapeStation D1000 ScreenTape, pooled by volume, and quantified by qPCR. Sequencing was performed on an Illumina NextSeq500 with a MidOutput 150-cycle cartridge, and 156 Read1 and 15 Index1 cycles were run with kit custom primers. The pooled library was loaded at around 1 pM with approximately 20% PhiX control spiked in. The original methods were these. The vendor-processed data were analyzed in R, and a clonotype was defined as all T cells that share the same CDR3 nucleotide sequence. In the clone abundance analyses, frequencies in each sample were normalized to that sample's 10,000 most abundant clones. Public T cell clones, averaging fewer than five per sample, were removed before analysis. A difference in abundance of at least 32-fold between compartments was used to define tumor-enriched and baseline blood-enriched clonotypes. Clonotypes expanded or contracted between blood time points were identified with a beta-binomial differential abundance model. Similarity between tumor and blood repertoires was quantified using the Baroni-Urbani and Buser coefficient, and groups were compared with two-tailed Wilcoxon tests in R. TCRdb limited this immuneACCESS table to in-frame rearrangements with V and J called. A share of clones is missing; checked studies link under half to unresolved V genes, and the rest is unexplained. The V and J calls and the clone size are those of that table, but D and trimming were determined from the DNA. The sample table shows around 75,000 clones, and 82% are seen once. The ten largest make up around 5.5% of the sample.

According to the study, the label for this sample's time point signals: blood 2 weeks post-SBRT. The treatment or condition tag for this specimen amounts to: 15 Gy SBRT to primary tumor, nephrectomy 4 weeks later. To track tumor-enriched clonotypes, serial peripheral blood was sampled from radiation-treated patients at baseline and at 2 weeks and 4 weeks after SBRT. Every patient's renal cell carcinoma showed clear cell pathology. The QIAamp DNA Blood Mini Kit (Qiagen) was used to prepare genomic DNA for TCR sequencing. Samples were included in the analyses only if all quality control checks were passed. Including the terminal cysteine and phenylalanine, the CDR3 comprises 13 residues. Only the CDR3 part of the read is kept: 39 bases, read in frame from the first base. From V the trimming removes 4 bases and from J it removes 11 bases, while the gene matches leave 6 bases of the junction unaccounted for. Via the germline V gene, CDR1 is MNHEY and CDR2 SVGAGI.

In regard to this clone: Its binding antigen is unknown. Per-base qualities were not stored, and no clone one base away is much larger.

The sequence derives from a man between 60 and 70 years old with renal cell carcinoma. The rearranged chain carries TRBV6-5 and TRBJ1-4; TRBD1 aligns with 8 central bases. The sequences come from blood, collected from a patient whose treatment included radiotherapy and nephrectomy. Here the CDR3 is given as CASSSTGVEKLFF. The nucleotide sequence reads TGTGCCAGCAGTTCGACAGGGGTCGAGAAACTGTTTTTT.